What follows are 32 T cell receptor beta chains derived from one specimen sequenced in a study of blood T cell repertoires in COVID-19. Using immunoSEQ multiplex PCR, the repertoire was profiled, and TCRdb retains in-frame clones only, with some absent. The repertoire consists of approximately 220,000 clones, with roughly 84% occurring once and the leading ten covering 27%. Sequenced sample: peripheral blood. These receptors all come from a man in his forties with acute or convalescent COVID-19.

The J gene is TRBJ2-3, the V gene TRBV12-3 or TRBV12-4; D unresolved. This CDR3 is built from 13 residues. V lost 3 bases and J 2 bases, leaving 6 bases between the germline ends. The CDR3, as DNA: TGTGCCAGCAGTTTTGAGGCCACAGATACGCAGTATTTT. Protein product: CASSFEATDTQYF.

The rearrangement uses TRBV6-5 and TRBJ1-1; TRBD1 aligns across 9 bases. Looked up from germline, CDR1 is MNHEY and CDR2 is SVGAGI. V shed 5 bases and J 1 base; nucleotides not matched to a gene: 2. The CDR3 covers 14 residues. As DNA, the CDR3 is TGTGCCAGCAGTACGGGACAGGGGAACACTGAAGCTTTCTTT. It yields the protein CASSTGQGNTEAFF.

The chain carries TRBV3-1 (or the pseudogene TRBV3-2) and TRBJ2-3; the D gene is possibly TRBD2 (5 bases). The CDR3 consists of 15 residues. Trimming shortened V by 4 bases and J by 0 bases, and 11 bases separated the two germline ends. Germline V gene lookup returns CDR1 LGHDT and CDR2 YNNKEL (reference sequence). The CDR3 DNA is TGTGCCAGCAGCCCCGGGGTTACTAGCACAGATACGCAGTATTTT. Translating gives CASSPGVTSTDTQYF.

The CDR3 nucleotides read TGTGCCAGCAGTCAACTAGCGGGAGACTACGAGCAGTACTTC. Translation gives CASSQLAGDYEQYF. This chain connects TRBV6-2 or TRBV6-3 to TRBJ2-7; 11 bases are a match to TRBD2. J gave up 3 bases and V 5 bases, and 3 bases lay outside the gene matches. This CDR3 comprises 14 residues. CDR1 MNHEY and CDR2 SVGEGT come from the germline V gene.

CDR3 sequence (DNA): TGTGCCAGCAGTGTCTCTGGCAATCAGCCCCAGCATTTT. Its protein product is CASSVSGNQPQHF. This chain uses TRBV2 with TRBJ1-5; the D is unclear. The CDR3 loop spans 13 amino acids. V shed 4 bases and J shed 2 bases, with 6 bases lying between them. Per the germline V gene, CDR1 is SNHLY and CDR2 is FYNNEI.

The chain recombines TRBV7-9 with TRBJ2-7; D remains unclear. The germline CDR1 and CDR2 sequences are SEHNR and FQNEAQ (reference sequence). Trimming left V 1 base short and J 6 bases short, with 13 bases between. This CDR3 contains 14 residues. The CDR3 spells CASSLVLRGLEQYF. The CDR3 coding sequence is TGTGCCAGCAGCTTAGTCCTACGAGGTCTCGAGCAGTACTTC. The variable domain in full, with the rest retrieved from reference TRBV7-9 and TRBJ2-7, is DTGVSQNPRHKITKRGQNVTFRCDPISEHNRLYWYRQTLGQGPEFLTYFQNEAQLEKSRLLSDRFSAERPKGSFSTLEIQRTEQGDSAMYLCASSLVLRGLEQYFGPGTRLTVT.

This clone was found once. The chain joins TRBV3-1 (or the pseudogene TRBV3-2) to TRBJ2-7; D is uncertain. The germline V and J ends were trimmed by 1 base and 2 bases, with 6 bases remaining between them. Germline V lookup: CDR1 LGHDT, CDR2 YNNKEL (reference sequence). The CDR3 totals 13 residues. Here the CDR3 reads CASSQGVTYEQYF. CDR3 DNA sequence: TGTGCCAGCAGCCAAGGTGTCACCTACGAGCAGTACTTC.

The chain carries TRBV5-6 and TRBJ2-6; TRBD2 might be the D (5 bases). Trimming removed 2 bases from V and 0 bases from J, with 6 bases in between. This CDR3 is built from 15 residues. Per the germline V gene, CDR1 is SGHDT and CDR2 is YYEEEE. This CDR3 reads CASSLDYSGANVLTF. In DNA form, the CDR3 reads TGTGCCAGCAGCTTAGACTACTCTGGGGCCAACGTCCTGACTTTC.

This chain uses TRBV15 with TRBJ2-5, with D maybe TRBD2 (5 bases). Per the germline V gene, CDR1 is LNHNV and CDR2 is YYDKDF (reference sequence). Trimming stripped 5 bases from V and 6 bases from J, with 19 bases between. The CDR3 runs to 15 residues. The DNA for the CDR3 is TGTGCCACCAGCCCTGCTCGGGGTAGTCTGCAGACCCAGTACTTC. It translates to CATSPARGSLQTQYF.

The gene calls are TRBV24-1 and TRBJ2-2; 10 nucleotides match TRBD1. With V trimmed by 3 bases and J by 2 bases, 11 bases remained unmatched. Germline V lookup: CDR1 KGHDR, CDR2 SFDVKD. This CDR3 is built from 19 residues. Here the CDR3 DNA reads TGTGCCACCAGTGATCGCACATTCCGGGACAGGGGTAACACCGGGGAGCTGTTTTTT. The encoded protein is CATSDRTFRDRGNTGELFF.

The rearrangement joins TRBV30 to TRBJ2-7; D unresolved. This CDR3 has 12 amino acids. Per germline, CDR1 GTSNPN and CDR2 SVGIG (reference sequence). V shed 2 bases and J shed 2 bases, with 7 bases lying between them. The CDR3 region has the DNA TGTGCCTGGAGTCGCGAAGCCTACGAGCAGTACTTC. This translates into CAWSREAYEQYF.

This rearrangement joins TRBV6-5 to TRBJ1-2, with 7 positions matching TRBD1. This CDR3 contains 13 residues. V dropped 6 bases and J dropped 4; count of bases not matched to a gene: 5. Germline V CDR1 and CDR2: MNHEY, SVGAGI. This chain's CDR3 is CASRTGTVYGYTF. The CDR3 nucleotides are TGTGCCAGCAGGACCGGGACAGTCTATGGCTACACCTTC.

This clone was picked up a small number of times. The genes are TRBV3-1 (or the pseudogene TRBV3-2) and TRBJ2-1; D is ambiguous. The CDR3 has 12 amino acids. Germline V gene sequence: CDR1 LGHDT, CDR2 YNNKEL (reference sequence). The ends were cut back, 4 bases at V and 4 bases at J, with 5 bases in the middle. This CDR3 is CASSLAYNEQFF. Written as DNA, the CDR3 is TGTGCCAGCAGCCTGGCATACAATGAGCAGTTCTTC.

The gene calls are TRBV5-1 and TRBJ1-1; the D is unclear. The CDR3 covers 13 residues. Germline V gene sequence: CDR1 SGHRS, CDR2 YFSETQ. V lost 4 bases to trimming and J lost 5 bases, with 12 bases between them. As DNA, the CDR3 is TGCGCCAGCAGCCCAGACTCCAGAACTGAAGCTTTCTTT. It specifies CASSPDSRTEAFF.

The chain uses TRBV5-1 and TRBJ1-1, with TRBD1 identical over 8 bases. Germline CDR1 SGHRS, CDR2 YFSETQ. CDR3 length: 14 residues. V dropped 4 bases and J dropped 4; count of bases not matched to a gene: 6. The CDR3 region is CASSLTGGVTEAFF. The DNA for the CDR3 is TGCGCCAGCAGCCTAACAGGGGGTGTCACTGAAGCTTTCTTT.

The chain has TRBV27 and TRBJ2-7; 10 bases align to TRBD1. V trimming: 5 bases; J trimming: 2 bases; junction bases outside the gene matches: 6. The CDR3 has 15 amino acids. CDR1 and CDR2 from the germline V gene are MNHEY and SMNVEV (reference sequence). Written as DNA, the CDR3 is TGTGCCAGCAGTACGACCGGGACAGGGGCCTACGAGCAGTACTTC. Encoded protein: CASSTTGTGAYEQYF.

The chain has TRBV3-1 (or the pseudogene TRBV3-2) and TRBJ2-3; 8 bases line up with TRBD2. CDR3 length equals 18 residues. Germline V gives CDR1 LGHDT, CDR2 YNNKEL (reference sequence). V lost 1 base and J lost 7; bases outside the gene matches: 16. The chain's CDR3 is CASSQVEGGGPEEHTQYF. CDR3 coding DNA: TGTGCCAGCAGCCAAGTTGAGGGCGGGGGGCCAGAGGAGCATACGCAGTATTTT.

This clone was observed a handful of times. The chain recombines TRBV20-1 with TRBJ1-4; D remains ambiguous. CDR1 is DFQATT and CDR2 is SNEGSKA in the germline V gene (reference sequence). V was pared by 3 bases and J by 5 bases, with 7 bases between. This CDR3 region has 12 residues. CDR3 DNA sequence: TGCAGTGCTAGTGGCAGGAATGAAAAACTGTTTTTT. Translated, it gives CSASGRNEKLFF.

This clone was seen just once. V is TRBV7-9 and J is TRBJ1-4, with a tentative D call TRBD1 (6 bases). Germline loops: CDR1 SEHNR, CDR2 FQNEAQ (reference sequence). This CDR3 spans 14 amino acids. V lost 6 bases, J lost 4 bases, and 12 bases lay in between. CDR3 sequence reads: CASSSGQINEKLFF. In DNA form, the CDR3 reads TGTGCCAGCAGTTCAGGACAGATTAATGAAAAACTGTTTTTT.

The chain joins TRBV9 to TRBJ1-1; 8 bases are a match to TRBD1. V gave up 3 bases and J gave up 5 bases; unmatched junction bases: 3. This CDR3 comprises 13 residues. The germline V gene encodes CDR1 SGDLS and CDR2 YYNGEE. CDR3 coding DNA: TGTGCCAGCAGCGCAGGGGGCCAAACTGAAGCTTTCTTT. It encodes CASSAGGQTEAFF.

The rearrangement links TRBV29-1 to TRBJ1-3, with no clear D. Looked up from germline, CDR1 is SQVTM and CDR2 is ANQGSEA. CDR3 size: 14 residues. Trimming left V 6 bases short and J 3 bases short, with 15 bases between. The CDR3 sequence: CSVFKGVGGNTIYF. In nucleotides, the CDR3 is TGCAGCGTATTTAAGGGAGTAGGTGGAAACACCATATATTTT. The full variable domain, completed using reference TRBV29-1 and TRBJ1-3, is SAVISQKPSRDICQRGTSLTIQCQVDSQVTMMFWYRQQPGQSLTLIATANQGSEATYESGFVIDKFPISRPNLTFSTLTVSNMSPEDSSIYLCSVFKGVGGNTIYFGEGSWLTVV.

This chain uses TRBV10-2 with TRBJ1-1; 10 nucleotides align to TRBD1. Germline loops: CDR1 WSHSY, CDR2 SAAADI. After removal of 11 bases from V and 4 bases from J, the junction contained 7 bases not matched to a gene. The CDR3 covers 13 residues. CDR3 amino acids: CAGWDRGGTEAFF. The CDR3 coding sequence is TGCGCCGGGTGGGACAGGGGAGGCACTGAAGCTTTCTTT.

This clone was seen only once. The rearrangement uses TRBV7-8 and TRBJ2-6; 10 bases align to TRBD1. Germline trimming cut 5 bases from V and 3 bases from J; bases unmatched to any gene: 16. In germline, CDR1 is SGHVS, CDR2 FQNEAQ. This CDR3 has 20 amino acids. The CDR3 DNA sequence: TGTGCCAGCAGCCGAGGGTATTCGACAGGGGGCTTCTTTGGGGCCAACGTCCTGACTTTC. Protein product: CASSRGYSTGGFFGANVLTF. The full variable domain, in which reference TRBV7-8 and TRBJ2-6 provide the parts outside the CDR3, is GAGVSQSPRYKVAKRGQDVALRCDPISGHVSLFWYQQALGQGPEFLTYFQNEAQLDKSGLPSDRFFAERPEGSVSTLKIQRTQQEDSAVYLCASSRGYSTGGFFGANVLTFGAGSRLTVL.

The chain links TRBV6-6 to TRBJ1-3; D call uncertain. The CDR3 extends over 14 amino acids. Germline assignment: CDR1 MNHNY and CDR2 SVGAGI (reference sequence). V was trimmed by 4 bases and J by 3 bases, leaving 10 bases between them. The CDR3 sequence: CASSSRSYGNTIYF. The CDR3 nucleotides read TGTGCCAGCAGTTCCAGGTCGTATGGAAACACCATATATTTT.

This clone was counted between two and nine times. This chain links TRBV3-1 (or the pseudogene TRBV3-2) with TRBJ2-3; 13 positions agree with TRBD2. V lost 4 bases and J lost 6; bases outside the gene matches: 7. Germline CDR1 reads LGHDT; CDR2 reads YNNKEL (reference sequence). CDR3 length: 16 residues. CDR3 sequence (DNA): TGTGCCAGCAGCCGTGGGACTAGCGGGGTGCTGGATACGCAGTATTTT. This sequence encodes CASSRGTSGVLDTQYF.

The chain employs TRBV5-1 and TRBJ1-1; D is unresolved. Germline-derived CDR1 and CDR2 are SGHRS and YFSETQ. Trimming shortened V by 0 bases and J by 7 bases, and 4 bases separated the two germline ends. This CDR3 is 11 amino acids long. In nucleotides, the CDR3 is TGCGCCAGCAGCTTGGACAGTGAAGCTTTCTTT. This codes for CASSLDSEAFF. The full variable domain, in which reference TRBV5-1 and TRBJ1-1 provide the parts outside the CDR3, is KAGVTQTPRYLIKTRGQQVTLSCSPISGHRSVSWYQQTPGQGLQFLFEYFSETQRNKGNFPGRFSGRQFSNSRSEMNVSTLELGDSALYLCASSLDSEAFFGQGTRLTVV.

This clone was found a few times. This chain uses TRBV19 with TRBJ1-1; D remains unclear. CDR3 length: 14 amino acids. The V end was cut by 7 bases, the J end by 1 base, with 13 bases between. In germline, CDR1 is LNHDA, CDR2 SQIVND (reference sequence). The CDR3 sequence is CASMEGVGNTEAFF. In DNA form, the CDR3 reads TGTGCCAGTATGGAGGGCGTAGGGAACACTGAAGCTTTCTTT.

This chain links TRBV6-5 with TRBJ2-3, with TRBD1 matching over 10 bases. With V trimmed by 8 bases and J by 8 bases, 13 bases remained unmatched. CDR1 MNHEY and CDR2 SVGAGI come from the germline V gene. This CDR3 has 15 amino acids. CDR3 loop: CASGQSGTGAVTQYF. As DNA, the CDR3 is TGTGCCAGCGGTCAGTCCGGGACAGGGGCGGTTACGCAGTATTTT.

Many counts were recorded for this clone. The J gene is TRBJ1-1, the V gene TRBV5-1; D is unclear. The CDR3 loop spans 12 amino acids. CDR1 is SGHRS, CDR2 YFSETQ, per germline. Trimming cost V 4 bases and J 11 bases, with 15 bases left between them. CDR3 sequence (DNA): TGCGCCAGCAGCGCGGACCTTTGGGAGGCTTTCTTT. This gives the protein CASSADLWEAFF.

This sequence joins TRBV7-2 and TRBJ1-1; D may be TRBD1 (6 bases). Per the germline V gene, CDR1 is SGHTA and CDR2 is FQGNSA. The CDR3 length is 13 residues. V was pared by 5 bases and J by 8 bases, with 15 bases between. The CDR3 nucleotides read TGTGCCAGCAGCCAGGGGCTCGGCAGGGAAGCTTTCTTT. It encodes CASSQGLGREAFF.

V is TRBV4-3 and J is TRBJ1-5; 8 positions match TRBD1. The CDR3 consists of 17 residues. Per germline, CDR1 LGHNA and CDR2 YSLEER. The junction had 5 bases not matched to a gene; V was cut back by 0 bases and J by 1 base. The CDR3 loop reads CASSQDRTGTSNQPQHF. The CDR3 DNA sequence: TGCGCCAGCAGCCAAGACAGGACAGGGACGAGCAATCAGCCCCAGCATTTT.

V is TRBV5-1 and J is TRBJ2-3, with a weak D call TRBD2 (6 bases). This CDR3 has 15 amino acids. V was trimmed by 4 bases and J by 6 bases, leaving 18 bases between them. CDR1 SGHRS and CDR2 YFSETQ come from the germline V gene. CDR3 protein: CASSASGPGVDTQYF. The CDR3, as DNA: TGCGCCAGCAGCGCGAGCGGGCCAGGCGTGGATACGCAGTATTTT.